This TCR beta chain derives from a study of blood T cell repertoires in COVID-19. Germline lookup yields CDR1 KGHSH and CDR2 LQKENI. V was shortened by 5 bases and J by 4 bases, with 9 bases between the two germline ends. This CDR3 has 13 amino acids. The assay was immunoSEQ multiplex PCR, and TCRdb's table has in-frame clones only and misses some. Here the sample spans roughly 25,000 clones, approximately 75% being singletons. V usage is TRBV18 and J usage is TRBJ1-5; D not resolved. Sequencing was carried out using peripheral blood. This sequence originates from a woman in her 70s with COVID-19, enrolled during active disease. The CDR3 sequence is CASSVSTNQPQHF. The CDR3 DNA is TGTGCCAGCTCAGTGAGCACGAATCAGCCCCAGCATTTT.